This T cell receptor (beta chain) emerged from a study of CD8 T cells in Susac syndrome (dated by TCRdb to between 2017 and 2020). The study in broad terms: Whether CD8+ T cell activation and differentiation in Susac syndrome was antigen driven was tested using repertoire sequencing. Study-wide conclusions, independent of this receptor: The study acknowledged that relatively few individuals were included in the TCR sequencing and HLA analysis.

RNA was extracted using the RNeasy kit, and about 0.45 to 1 microgram was reverse transcribed with random hexamers. The immunoSEQ multiplex PCR assay, which covers 54 Vbeta and 13 Jbeta segments, was used to amplify TCR beta CDR3 regions. PCR amplification bias was corrected by using a synthetic template baseline for primer optimization and computational correction. The study's own analysis went as follows. Only productive sequences were kept, with reads annotated to V, D and J genes according to IMGT and analyzed in immunoSEQ Analyzer. Clonality was calculated as one minus the Shannon entropy normalized by log2 of the number of productive unique sequences. Public and private clones were assessed among the 100 most prevalent clones of each patient and control. Susac-specific clones were defined as absent from healthy and MS cohorts, around 980 published viral clones and other ImmuneACCESS disease sequences. TCRdb ran its own pipeline on the public reads, namely fastp trimming at Q25 and MiXCR clone calling, and kept in-frame beta chains. Entries are consolidated by CDR3 protein sequence, retaining the most common genes and DNA. The V and J calls here are based on TCRdb, not the publication. The sample yields approximately 180,000 distinct CDR3 sequences; approximately 96% were counted once. Approximately 0.1% of the sample is in the top ten clones.

Peripheral blood CD8+ and CD4+ T cells from healthy donors, Susac syndrome patients and multiple sclerosis patients were profiled using high-throughput TCR beta sequencing. Multiple sclerosis controls were treatment-naive patients with stable or active relapsing-remitting disease fulfilling revised McDonald criteria. Bulk CD8+ and CD4+ T cells were purified by magnetic negative isolation, whereas CD8+ TEMRA cells were enriched by FACS. Blood was drawn into EDTA tubes, processed within 24 hours, and PBMCs were isolated by density gradient centrifugation. PBMCs destined for TCR sequencing were cryopreserved in liquid nitrogen and later thawed in a 37 °C water bath. A purity of at least 90% was achieved for sorted or isolated CD4+, CD8+ and CD8+ TEMRA cells. V gives up 5 bases and J gives up 0 bases, and the segment between their germline ends measures 11 bases. The cysteine opens and the phenylalanine closes a CDR3 of 14 amino acids. Here the CDR3 DNA is all that survives: 42 bases in frame from base 1. CDR1 and CDR2 are drawn from the germline V gene: MDHEN, SYDVKM.

Details on this clonotype: No antigen is known for it. No base quality information exists; no much larger clone differs at one position.

This receptor was identified in a human donor with multiple sclerosis. Sequencing was done on a sample of CD4+ T cells from PBMCs. The chain was built from TRBV28 and TRBJ2-7; the D call could be TRBD1 or TRBD2, with each sharing 5 bases. The CDR3 protein: CASSHLGASYEQYF. DNA sequence: TGTGCCAGCAGTCACCTCGGGGCCTCCTACGAGCAGTACTTC.